A single sample is the source of the 10 T cell receptor beta chains below, sequenced in a study of Ad26.COV2.S vaccination and SARS-CoV-2 variants (dated by TCRdb to 2020 to 2022). Taken with the paper, the label for treatment or condition translates to: about 20 received Ad26.COV2.S at low or high dose, single or two shots; 5 received placebo; per-sample allocation not given. For vaccine and placebo recipients, repertoires were sequenced using samples collected on day 63 after the first injection. Receptor amplification or capture employed the immunoSEQ multiplex PCR assay. TCRdb retrieved this table from immuneACCESS and kept in-frame rearrangements only. Not all clones are present; in checked studies, unresolved V genes account for under half, and no reason is known for the remainder. Within this sample are hundreds of thousands of clones, with roughly nine tenths of them counted one time only. The ten largest make up nearly 1.5% of the sample.

The sample here was peripheral blood, taken in a trial of Ad26.COV2.S vaccine versus placebo. The receptors stem from a person aged 18-65 years who received the Ad26.COV2.S COVID-19 vaccine or a placebo.

The genes are TRBV27 and TRBJ2-1; 9 positions agree with TRBD2. The V gene's germline CDR1 is MNHEY and CDR2 SMNVEV (reference sequence). The ends lost 6 bases at V and 6 bases at J; junction bases unmatched: 24. CDR3 length: 20 amino acids. As DNA, the CDR3 is TGTGCCAGCAGACGGCGGGGGGGCGTCCACCCAATCACACCTTCCAATGAGCAGTTCTTC. Its translation is CASRRRGGVHPITPSNEQFF.

This clone occurred once. The chain couples TRBV5-4 to TRBJ1-2, with D unclear. The length of the CDR3 is 12 residues. V lost 3 bases to trimming and J lost 7 bases, with 10 bases between them. Germline assignment: CDR1 SGHNT and CDR2 YYREEE (reference sequence). The CDR3 reads CASSSLGPGYTF. The CDR3 DNA reads as TGTGCCAGCAGCTCGCTTGGCCCTGGCTACACCTTC.

The rearrangement uses TRBV18 and TRBJ1-2, with D uncertain. V lost 1 base and J 6 bases, leaving 15 bases between the germline ends. This CDR3 spans 15 amino acids. CDR1 KGHSH and CDR2 LQKENI come from the germline V gene. This CDR3 is CASSPRVVGEDGYTF. The CDR3 nucleotides are TGTGCCAGCTCACCACGGGTGGTTGGGGAGGATGGCTACACCTTC.

V and J are TRBV15 and TRBJ2-1; D is unclear. V was pared by 5 bases and J by 0 bases, with 5 bases between. Germline V lookup: CDR1 LNHNV, CDR2 YYDKDF (reference sequence). The CDR3 consists of 13 residues. The CDR3 is CATSRDSYNEQFF. Written as DNA, the CDR3 is TGTGCCACCAGCCGCGACTCCTACAATGAGCAGTTCTTC. The whole variable domain, filled in from reference TRBV15 and TRBJ2-1, reads DAMVIQNPRYQVTQFGKPVTLSCSQTLNHNVMYWYQQKSSQAPKLLFHYYDKDFNNEADTPDNFQSRRPNTSFCFLDIRSPGLGDTAMYLCATSRDSYNEQFFGPGTRLTVL.

This clone was seen a few times. This sequence joins TRBV6-5 and TRBJ1-5; 8 positions match TRBD1. This CDR3 spans 15 amino acids. After removal of 10 bases from V and 10 bases from J, the junction contained 18 bases not matched to a gene. CDR1 and CDR2 from the germline V gene are MNHEY and SVGAGI. The CDR3 nucleotides are TGTGCCACCCATTTGGACAGGGTGACTGAGGAACCCCAGCATTTT. This codes for CATHLDRVTEEPQHF.

CDR3 amino acids: CASTQGSGGTDTQYF. The CDR3 nucleotides read TGTGCCAGCACCCAGGGTAGCGGGGGCACAGATACGCAGTATTTT. The chain employs TRBV6-5 and TRBJ2-3, with 8 bases matching TRBD2. This CDR3 has 15 amino acids. Germline V gives CDR1 MNHEY, CDR2 SVGAGI. J was trimmed by 1 base and V by 7 bases; bases with no gene match: 7.

The CDR3 loop is CASSQGTASSSGELFF. CDR3 bases: TGCGCCAGCAGCCAAGGCACAGCGTCTTCATCCGGGGAGCTGTTTTTT. The J gene is TRBJ2-2, the V gene TRBV4-3; D gene ambiguous. This CDR3 region has 16 residues. V lost 1 base and J lost 6, with 15 bases in between. Germline CDR1 LGHNA, CDR2 YSLEER.

The genes are TRBV18 and TRBJ2-2; D is possibly TRBD2 (7 bases). V was shortened by 3 bases and J by 0 bases, with 14 bases between the two germline ends. The germline V gene has CDR1 KGHSH and CDR2 LQKENI. This CDR3 is built from 17 residues. CDR3 protein: CASSPFGGGTNTGELFF. Written as DNA, the CDR3 is TGTGCCAGCTCACCCTTTGGCGGGGGCACGAACACCGGGGAGCTGTTTTTT.

The genes are TRBV15 and TRBJ2-3; 12 bases fit TRBD2. J lost 6 bases, V lost 3 bases, and 4 bases had no gene match. The CDR3 has 15 amino acids. Germline assignment: CDR1 LNHNV and CDR2 YYDKDF (reference sequence). The CDR3 region is CATSRTSGSFDTQYF. In DNA, the CDR3 is TGTGCCACCAGCAGGACTAGCGGGAGTTTCGATACGCAGTATTTT.

V usage is TRBV27 and J usage is TRBJ2-3; D possibly corresponds to TRBD2 (6 bases). This CDR3 is built from 16 residues. In germline, CDR1 is MNHEY, CDR2 SMNVEV (reference sequence). The V end lost 3 bases, the J end lost 2 bases, and 15 bases lay between the germline ends. The CDR3 spells CASSFRRGPNTDTQYF. CDR3 sequence (DNA): TGTGCCAGCAGTTTCCGGCGGGGACCGAACACAGATACGCAGTATTTT.